This T cell receptor beta chain was sequenced for a study of T-cell memory formation after mild COVID-19. Turning to the study itself: The study found TCR clusters largely donor specific. General study points: What remained unconfirmed was the SARS-CoV-2 specificity of second-wave clones peaking on day 37. CD4/CD8 balance characterized clones contracting day 15 to 85, and CD4+ skew characterized later expanders.

Trimming left V 0 bases short and J 5 bases short, with 16 bases between. CDR3 length: 17 amino acids. Germline CDR1 is KGHDR and CDR2 is SFDVKD. TCRdb itself ran the 5' RACE reads through MiXCR, one entry per CDR3 protein. Of roughly 150,000 distinct CDR3 sequences listed, roughly a quarter are singletons. With respect to this clonotype: Its antigen is still unknown.

The chain carries TRBV24-1 and TRBJ2-1, with D unclear. This receptor was obtained from an adult woman who had mild COVID-19 (a few samples of this study predate the infection). Cell type and time point are not known. The sequenced material came from PBMCs or a T cell subset sorted from them (not recorded which). CDR3 in amino acids: CATSDLLVVQGDNEQFF. The CDR3 DNA reads as TGTGCCACCAGTGATTTGCTGGTAGTGCAAGGAGACAATGAGCAGTTCTTC.